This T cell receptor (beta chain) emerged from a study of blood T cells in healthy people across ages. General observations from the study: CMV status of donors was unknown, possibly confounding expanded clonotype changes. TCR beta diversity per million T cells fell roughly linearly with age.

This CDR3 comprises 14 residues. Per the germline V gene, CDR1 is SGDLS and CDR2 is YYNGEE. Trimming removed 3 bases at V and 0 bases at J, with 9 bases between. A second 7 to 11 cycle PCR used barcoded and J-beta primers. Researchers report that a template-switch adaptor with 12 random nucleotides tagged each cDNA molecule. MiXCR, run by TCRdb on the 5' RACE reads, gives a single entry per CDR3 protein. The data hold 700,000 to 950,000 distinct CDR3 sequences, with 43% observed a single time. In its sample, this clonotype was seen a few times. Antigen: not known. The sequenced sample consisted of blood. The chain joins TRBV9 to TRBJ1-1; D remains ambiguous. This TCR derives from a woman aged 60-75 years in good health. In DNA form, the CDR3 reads TGTGCCAGCAGCGGGATGGGCCTGAACACTGAAGCTTTCTTT. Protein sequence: CASSGMGLNTEAFF.